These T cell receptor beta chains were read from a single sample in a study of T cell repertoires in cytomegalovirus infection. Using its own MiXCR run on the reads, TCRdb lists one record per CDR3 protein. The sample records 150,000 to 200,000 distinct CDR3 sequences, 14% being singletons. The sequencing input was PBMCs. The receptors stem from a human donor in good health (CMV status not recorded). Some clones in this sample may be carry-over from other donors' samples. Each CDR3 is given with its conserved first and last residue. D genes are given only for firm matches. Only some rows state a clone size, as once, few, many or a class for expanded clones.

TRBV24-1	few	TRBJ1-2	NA	TGTGCCCTTCCGGGTGGGCCGCATGGCTACACCTTC	CALPGGPHGYTF
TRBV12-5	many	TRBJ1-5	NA	TGTGCTAGTGGAGGGCAGGGAAAGCAGGAGGATCAGCCCCAGCATTTT	CASGGQGKQEDQPQHF
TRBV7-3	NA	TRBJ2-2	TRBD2	TGTGCCAGCAGCGCGTCCGGGACTAGCGGGATGAGGGACACCGGGGAGCTGTTTTTT	CASSASGTSGMRDTGELFF
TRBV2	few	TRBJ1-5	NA	TGTGCCAGCAGACTAGCCTACAATCAGCCCCAGCATTTT	CASRLAYNQPQHF
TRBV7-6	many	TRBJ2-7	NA	TGTGCCAGCAGCCACGACTACGAGCAGTACTTC	CASSHDYEQYF
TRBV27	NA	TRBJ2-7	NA	TGTGCCAGCAGTTTCGGGGGTCAGCGCGAGCAGTACTTC	CASSFGGQREQYF
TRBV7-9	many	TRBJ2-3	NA	TGTGCCAGCCAAACGGGACGGAGCACAGATACGCAGTATTTT	CASQTGRSTDTQYF
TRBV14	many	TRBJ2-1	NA	TGTGCCAGCAGCCAAGGGGGTTCGAGGTTCAAACGGTCCTACAATGAGCAGTTCTTC	CASSQGGSRFKRSYNEQFF
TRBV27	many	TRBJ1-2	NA	TGTGCCAGCAGTTTATCCAGAGGGAACTATGGCTACACCTTC	CASSLSRGNYGYTF
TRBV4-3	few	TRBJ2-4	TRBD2	TGCGCCAGCAGCCCCGCCCCCGGGGGGGGCATTCAGTACTTC	CASSPAPGGGIQYF
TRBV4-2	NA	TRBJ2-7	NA	TGTGCCAGCAGCCAAGAGGGGGCCTCCTACGAGCAGTACTTC	CASSQEGASYEQYF
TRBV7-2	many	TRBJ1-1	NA	TGTGCCAGCAGCCTAGACTCGGGGACACCGAACACTGAAGCTTTCTTT	CASSLDSGTPNTEAFF
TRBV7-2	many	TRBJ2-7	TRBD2	TGTGCCAGCAGCTTAGGATCAACAGTAGCGGGGGACTACGAGCAGTACTTC	CASSLGSTVAGDYEQYF
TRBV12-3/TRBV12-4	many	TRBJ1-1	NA	TGTGCCAGCAGGGTCAGGGGATACACTGAAGCTTTCTTT	CASRVRGYTEAFF
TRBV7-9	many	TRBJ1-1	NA	TGTGCCAGCAGCTCCCAAGGCGGCACTGAAGCTTTCTTT	CASSSQGGTEAFF
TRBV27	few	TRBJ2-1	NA	TGTGCCAGCAGTCCAATTGGACTCCTAAATGAGCAGTTCTTC	CASSPIGLLNEQFF
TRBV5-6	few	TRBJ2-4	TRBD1	TGTGCCAGCAGCTTAGACAGGGGTGTTCAGTACTTC	CASSLDRGVQYF
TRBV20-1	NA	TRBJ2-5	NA	TGCAGTGCCTTGGCAGGGAAGGAAGAGACCCAGTACTTC	CSALAGKEETQYF
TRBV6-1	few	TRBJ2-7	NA	TGTGCCAGCAGATTTTCGACAGTTTACGAGCAGTACTTC	CASRFSTVYEQYF
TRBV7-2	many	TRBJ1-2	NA	TGTGCCAGCAGCTTAGGAGGACAGCTATACTATGGCTACACCTTC	CASSLGGQLYYGYTF
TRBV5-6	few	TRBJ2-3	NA	TGTGCCAGCAGCTTAGGCCACCCAGATACGCAGTATTTT	CASSLGHPDTQYF
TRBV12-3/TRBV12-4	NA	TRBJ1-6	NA	TGTGCCAGCAGTCTCCGGACAGCTCAACCCCTCCACTTT	CASSLRTAQPLHF
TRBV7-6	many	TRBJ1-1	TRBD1	TGTGCCGGGACAGGGTTACCAGGGAACACTGAAGCTTTCTTT	CAGTGLPGNTEAFF
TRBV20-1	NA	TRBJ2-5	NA	TGCAGTGCTAGAGAAGGGACGGGAAGCTGGATGAAGACCCAGTACTTC	CSAREGTGSWMKTQYF
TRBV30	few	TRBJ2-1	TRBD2	TGTGCCTGGAGTGTACGGCTAGCGGGAGGGGGTGAGCAGTTCTTC	CAWSVRLAGGGEQFF
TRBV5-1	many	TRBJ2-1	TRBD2	TGCGCCAGCAGCTTACGAGCGGGGGGCGGGAATGAGCAGTTCTTC	CASSLRAGGGNEQFF
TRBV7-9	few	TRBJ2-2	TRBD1	TGTGCCAGCAGCCCTCGACAGGGGGGGAACACCGGGGAGCTGTTTTTT	CASSPRQGGNTGELFF
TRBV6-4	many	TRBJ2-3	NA	TGTGCCAGCAGTTCAGGGGTTGAGGGAGATACGCAGTATTTT	CASSSGVEGDTQYF
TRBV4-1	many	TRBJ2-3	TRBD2	TGCGCCAGCAGCCAAAAAGGACTAGCGGGGAGCACAGATACGCAGTATTTT	CASSQKGLAGSTDTQYF
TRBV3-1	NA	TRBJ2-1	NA	TGTGCCAGCAGTTCCGGGTGGAGTGGGTACAATGAGCAGTTCTTC	CASSSGWSGYNEQFF
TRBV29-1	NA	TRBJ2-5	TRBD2	TGCAGCGTTGCGACGGGGGGGGAGACCCAGTACTTC	CSVATGGETQYF
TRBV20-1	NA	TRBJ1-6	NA	TGCAGTGCCCTCGGACGGAGTAATAATTCACCCCTCCACTTT	CSALGRSNNSPLHF
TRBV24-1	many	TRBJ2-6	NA	TGTGCCACCAGTGAGCCAGGGACCGGGGCCAACGTCCTGACTTTC	CATSEPGTGANVLTF
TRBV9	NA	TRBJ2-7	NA	TGTGCCAGCAGCGTAGAGGGGGATCTGGACGAGCAGTACTTC	CASSVEGDLDEQYF
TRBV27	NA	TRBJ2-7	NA	TGTGCCAGCAGTCCCTTAGGCGCTCCCTCCTACGAGCAGTACTTC	CASSPLGAPSYEQYF
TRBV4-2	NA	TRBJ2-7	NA	TGTGCCAGCAGCCCTGCCGGGACAACCACCTACGAGCAGTACTTC	CASSPAGTTTYEQYF
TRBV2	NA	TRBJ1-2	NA	TGTGCCAGCACCCGGGACACCACAAACTATGGCTACACCTTC	CASTRDTTNYGYTF
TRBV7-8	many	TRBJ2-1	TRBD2	TGTGCCAGCAGCTCTCGGGACTATTACAATGAGCAGTTCTTC	CASSSRDYYNEQFF
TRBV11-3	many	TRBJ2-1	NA	TGTGCCAGCAGCCCCCGGGAAGGATCCTACAATGAGCAGTTCTTC	CASSPREGSYNEQFF
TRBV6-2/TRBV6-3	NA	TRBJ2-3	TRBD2	TGTGCCAGCAGTAGCGGGAGCAAGTCAGATACGCAGTATTTT	CASSSGSKSDTQYF
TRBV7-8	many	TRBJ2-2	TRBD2	TGTGCCAGCAGCCCTAGGACTAGCGGGGGAGGTACCGGGGAGCTGTTTTTT	CASSPRTSGGGTGELFF
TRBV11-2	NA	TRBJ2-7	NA	TGTGCCAGCAGCTTAGTCGGGACAAACTACGAGCAGTACTTC	CASSLVGTNYEQYF
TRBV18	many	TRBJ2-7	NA	TGTGCCAGCTCATCCAACATCGGACAGAAGAGCAGTAAGGCCCACTACGAGCAGTACTTC	CASSSNIGQKSSKAHYEQYF
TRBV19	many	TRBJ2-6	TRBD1	TGTGCCAGTAGTACCCGCGACACAGGGGGAGTAGCCTCTGGGGCCAACGTCCTGACTTTC	CASSTRDTGGVASGANVLTF
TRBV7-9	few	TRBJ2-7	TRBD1	TGTGCCAGCAGCCCGCTTCTTGGACAGGGTCCGGGTGAGCAGTACTTC	CASSPLLGQGPGEQYF
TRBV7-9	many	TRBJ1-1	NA	TGTGCCAGCAGCTTAGGAGAGGCAGGGGTGACTGAAGCTTTCTTT	CASSLGEAGVTEAFF
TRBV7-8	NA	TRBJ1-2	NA	TGTGCCAGCAGCCGAGACACAGCTAACTATGGCTACACCTTC	CASSRDTANYGYTF
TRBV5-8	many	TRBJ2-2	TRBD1	TGTGCCAGCAGCCCATGGACAGGGAACACCGGGGAGCTGTTTTTT	CASSPWTGNTGELFF
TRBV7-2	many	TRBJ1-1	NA	TGTGCCAGCAGTCCAGACAGAGTGAACACTGAAGCTTTCTTT	CASSPDRVNTEAFF
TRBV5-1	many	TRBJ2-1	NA	TGCGCCAGCAGCGGGATAAAGGGGAGCCAGGGTGAGCAGTTCTTC	CASSGIKGSQGEQFF